Given below is one T cell receptor beta chain in context. Its antigen is unidentified. Gene names denote mouse genes. These data are taken from a study of tissue T cells after allogeneic stem cell transplantation. Study results and limitations: Few T cell clones were shared across patients, but motif clusters showed tissue-specific shared signatures. Anatomically similar tissues had similar TCR repertoires within each patient.

The table came from immunoSEQ multiplex PCR; TCRdb's copy has only in-frame clones and leaves some out. The repertoire holds about 1,000 clones, with roughly 53% as singletons. Described time point: mouse harvest day 7 after allogeneic transplant. The graft held 10^6 splenic CD5+ T cells and 10^7 T-cell-depleted bone marrow cells. This mouse GVHD model was MHC-mismatched B6 to BALB/c, profiled day 7 or 14. The receptor comes from a female BALB/c mouse given C57BL/6 T cells with graft-versus-host disease after an allogeneic hematopoietic cell transplant. The sequencing input was liver tissue.

The sequenced part of the CDR3 DNA is TGTGCAAGCAGCGGGACTGGGGGGGGTGGGGACACCCAGTAC. It is translated as CASSGTGGGGDTQY. The CDR3 in its entirety is CASSGTGGGGDTQYF. The chain joins TRBV16 to TRBJ2-5; TRBD2 agrees at 13 bases. The DNA ends 1 residue before the CDR3 does, and the rest of the CDR3 is filled in from the germline J gene. V lost 5 bases to trimming and J lost 6 bases; unmatched junction nucleotides: 5. Germline CDR1 SGHSA, CDR2 FRNQAP. CDR3 size: 15 residues.